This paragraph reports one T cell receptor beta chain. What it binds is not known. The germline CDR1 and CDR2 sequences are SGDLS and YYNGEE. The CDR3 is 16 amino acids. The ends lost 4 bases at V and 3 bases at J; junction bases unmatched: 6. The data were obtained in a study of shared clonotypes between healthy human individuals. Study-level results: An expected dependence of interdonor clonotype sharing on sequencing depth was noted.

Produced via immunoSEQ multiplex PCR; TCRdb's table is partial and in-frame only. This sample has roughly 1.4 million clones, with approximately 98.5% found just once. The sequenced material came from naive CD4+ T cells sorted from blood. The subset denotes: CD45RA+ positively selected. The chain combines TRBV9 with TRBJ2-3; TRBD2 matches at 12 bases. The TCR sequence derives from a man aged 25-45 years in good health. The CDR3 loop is CASSILAGGGTDTQYF. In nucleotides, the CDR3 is TGTGCCAGCAGCATTCTAGCGGGAGGGGGTACAGATACGCAGTATTTT.